These 28 T cell receptor beta chains originate from one sample sequenced in a study of cytomegalovirus exposure and HLA in healthy donors. The PCR contained 60 Vbeta and 13 Jbeta primers. Data came from immunoSEQ multiplex PCR; TCRdb stores just in-frame clones and leaves some out. The sample has about 170,000 clones; 70% to 90% are singletons. The sample comprised PBMCs. These receptors came from a man between 25 and 39 years old in good health and CMV-seropositive.

The V gene is TRBV2, the J gene TRBJ2-1, with 7 bases aligning to TRBD2. J was trimmed by 0 bases and V by 8 bases; bases with no gene match: 4. CDR1 SNHLY and CDR2 FYNNEI come from the germline V gene. This CDR3 comprises 14 residues. CDR3 loop: CASRGGNSYNEQFF. Written as DNA, the CDR3 is TGTGCCAGCCGGGGAGGGAACTCCTACAATGAGCAGTTCTTC.

The chain employs TRBV7-8 and TRBJ2-1; 9 bases match TRBD2. Germline CDR1 SGHVS, CDR2 FQNEAQ. The CDR3 loop spans 16 amino acids. The V segment lost 2 bases and the J segment 4 bases; nucleotides outside the gene matches: 6. This CDR3 is CASSLQPSGGYNEQFF. CDR3 DNA: TGTGCCAGCAGCTTACAACCGAGCGGGGGGTACAATGAGCAGTTCTTC.

The chain couples TRBV20-1 to TRBJ2-1, with D hard to call. Germline V lookup: CDR1 DFQATT, CDR2 SNEGSKA (reference sequence). There are 11 residues in the CDR3. V was trimmed by 3 bases and J by 7 bases, leaving 7 bases between them. Written as DNA, the CDR3 is TGCAGTGCTAGCGAGTGGAATGAGCAGTTCTTC. Its protein is CSASEWNEQFF.

This sequence joins TRBV29-1 and TRBJ2-7, with 7 bases that match TRBD1. Trimming took 6 bases from V and 3 from J; bases not matched to a gene: 8. Per the germline V gene, CDR1 is SQVTM and CDR2 is ANQGSEA. This CDR3 spans 13 amino acids. CDR3 sequence: CSVPAQGNYEQYF. CDR3 in DNA: TGCAGCGTCCCTGCACAGGGGAACTACGAGCAGTACTTC.

This clone has only one observation. This chain connects TRBV6-5 to TRBJ2-1, with 11 bases identical to TRBD2. V shed 5 bases and J 5 bases; nucleotides not matched to a gene: 5. This CDR3 has 15 residues. Germline V gives CDR1 MNHEY, CDR2 SVGAGI. CDR3 sequence reads: CASSKIAGGNNEQFF. CDR3 coding DNA: TGTGCCAGCAGTAAAATAGCGGGAGGGAACAATGAGCAGTTCTTC.

V is TRBV11-1 and J is TRBJ1-5; possibly TRBD1 for D (5 bases). Germline CDR1 reads SGHAT; CDR2 reads FQDESV (reference sequence). This CDR3 contains 13 residues. The germline V and J ends were trimmed by 4 bases and 3 bases, with 7 bases remaining between them. DNA of the CDR3: TGTGCCAGCAGCTCAGGGATCAATCAGCCCCAGCATTTT. Encoded protein: CASSSGINQPQHF. The full variable domain, rest sourced from reference TRBV11-1 and TRBJ1-5, is EAEVAQSPRYKITEKSQAVAFWCDPISGHATLYWYRQILGQGPELLVQFQDESVVDDSQLPKDRFSAERLKGVDSTLKIQPAELGDSAMYLCASSSGINQPQHFGDGTRLSIL.

The chain couples TRBV5-1 to TRBJ2-3, with 12 positions matching TRBD2. Germline V gene sequence: CDR1 SGHRS, CDR2 YFSETQ. CDR3 length equals 17 residues. V lost 2 bases to trimming and J lost 3 bases; unmatched junction nucleotides: 7. DNA for the CDR3: TGCGCCAGCAGCTTTCCTACCGGGACTAGCGGGACAGATACGCAGTATTTT. This sequence encodes CASSFPTGTSGTDTQYF. The full variable domain, rest sourced from reference TRBV5-1 and TRBJ2-3, is KAGVTQTPRYLIKTRGQQVTLSCSPISGHRSVSWYQQTPGQGLQFLFEYFSETQRNKGNFPGRFSGRQFSNSRSEMNVSTLELGDSALYLCASSFPTGTSGTDTQYFGPGTRLTVL.

This chain joins TRBV6-6 and TRBJ1-4; D possibly corresponds to TRBD1 (6 bases). This CDR3 has 15 residues. From germline, CDR1 is MNHNY and CDR2 SVGAGI (reference sequence). Deletions cut 6 bases from V and 8 bases from J, with 19 bases between. The CDR3 DNA is TGTGCCAGCAGCGCGATCGCAGGGGAGTTCGAAAAACTGTTTTTT. It specifies CASSAIAGEFEKLFF.

The J gene is TRBJ1-1, the V gene TRBV27; D is unclear. V lost 6 bases, J lost 0 bases, and 23 bases lay in between. The CDR3 sequence is 18 residues long. The germline CDR1 and CDR2 sequences are MNHEY and SMNVEV (reference sequence). Written as DNA, the CDR3 is TGTGCCAGCAGCCCCGTACCGGGGATATACATAATGAACACTGAAGCTTTCTTT. It encodes CASSPVPGIYIMNTEAFF.

The chain links TRBV11-2 to TRBJ1-1; D possibly corresponds to TRBD1 (5 bases). CDR1 and CDR2 (germline): SGHAT, FQNNGV. The CDR3 is 14 residues long. V dropped 3 bases and J dropped 3 bases, with 11 bases sitting between them. As DNA, the CDR3 is TGTGCCAGCAGCTTGGAGGGACGGCACACTGAAGCTTTCTTT. This gives the protein CASSLEGRHTEAFF.

The chain combines TRBV6-5 with TRBJ2-5; weak D call: TRBD2 (5 bases). The CDR3 has 13 residues. V was trimmed by 6 bases and J by 6 bases, leaving 14 bases between them. CDR1 MNHEY and CDR2 SVGAGI come from the germline V gene. CDR3 protein: CASRTGESKTQYF. The CDR3 region has the DNA TGTGCCAGCAGGACCGGGGAGAGCAAGACCCAGTACTTC.

The chain uses TRBV2 and TRBJ2-7; 7 bases match TRBD1. The ends lost 10 bases at V and 3 bases at J; junction bases unmatched: 6. Germline CDR1 reads SNHLY; CDR2 reads FYNNEI. The CDR3 contains 12 residues. CDR3 coding DNA: TGTGCCACCTTCCGGGACAGCTACGAGCAGTACTTC. Encoded protein: CATFRDSYEQYF.

This clone was seen only once. The chain carries TRBV19 and TRBJ2-5; D is perhaps TRBD2 (5 bases). The germline V gene has CDR1 LNHDA and CDR2 SQIVND (reference sequence). This CDR3 spans 13 amino acids. The ends were cut back, 1 base at V and 5 bases at J, with 8 bases in the middle. This CDR3 is CASSIGRGETQYF. The CDR3 nucleotides read TGTGCCAGTAGTATAGGACGAGGGGAGACCCAGTACTTC.

The sample holds one count of this clone. The chain carries TRBV6-1 and TRBJ2-5; D unresolved. The germline V gene encodes CDR1 MNHNS and CDR2 SASEGT. This CDR3 spans 14 amino acids. V lost 1 base, J lost 2 bases, and 8 bases lay in between. The CDR3 DNA is TGTGCCAGCAGTGAAGGTTCGGGTCAAGAGACCCAGTACTTC. Protein sequence: CASSEGSGQETQYF.

This chain uses TRBV27 with TRBJ2-3, with 8 bases that match TRBD1. V lost 1 base to trimming and J lost 1 base; unmatched junction nucleotides: 1. The germline CDR1 and CDR2 sequences are MNHEY and SMNVEV (reference sequence). This CDR3 is 15 amino acids long. The CDR3 nucleotides read TGTGCCAGCAGTTTATTGGGACAGGGCACAGATACGCAGTATTTT. The encoded protein is CASSLLGQGTDTQYF.

This chain joins TRBV6-4 and TRBJ2-2; D possibly corresponds to TRBD1 (5 bases). CDR1 and CDR2 (germline): MRHNA, SNTAGT. The length of the CDR3 is 15 residues. V lost 0 bases and J 3 bases, leaving 8 bases between the germline ends. CDR3 bases: TGTGCCAGCAGTGACTCGGTAGGGGACACCGGGGAGCTGTTTTTT. The encoded protein is CASSDSVGDTGELFF.

The rearrangement joins TRBV5-1 to TRBJ2-5; D might be TRBD2 (5 bases). This CDR3 has 15 amino acids. From germline, CDR1 is SGHRS and CDR2 YFSETQ. Trimming shortened V by 6 bases and J by 5 bases, and 20 bases separated the two germline ends. This chain's CDR3 is CASTRSGGAMETQYF. Written as DNA, the CDR3 is TGCGCCAGCACCCGCTCAGGAGGCGCAATGGAGACCCAGTACTTC.

The chain's CDR3 is CASSSIRERKAEAFF. The CDR3 nucleotides are TGTGCCAGCAGCTCAATCCGAGAGAGGAAGGCTGAAGCTTTCTTT. This chain connects TRBV7-3 to TRBJ1-1; no firm D call. V was shortened by 4 bases and J by 6 bases, with 18 bases between the two germline ends. CDR1 is SGHTA, CDR2 FQGTGA, per germline. The CDR3 spans 15 residues.

The chain carries TRBV7-9 and TRBJ1-2, with D possibly being TRBD1 (5 bases). The CDR3 length is 14 residues. Germline values: CDR1 SEHNR, CDR2 FQNEAQ (reference sequence). Trimming left V 5 bases short and J 5 bases short, with 15 bases between. The CDR3 DNA is TGTGCCAGCAGCCCCGGGACTCCCGCGTATGGCTACACCTTC. Amino acids: CASSPGTPAYGYTF. The full variable domain, its missing parts supplied by reference TRBV7-9 and TRBJ1-2, is DTGVSQNPRHKITKRGQNVTFRCDPISEHNRLYWYRQTLGQGPEFLTYFQNEAQLEKSRLLSDRFSAERPKGSFSTLEIQRTEQGDSAMYLCASSPGTPAYGYTFGSGTRLTVV.

The count of this clone is one. The rearrangement links TRBV25-1 to TRBJ2-3; 12 positions match TRBD2. V lost 5 bases, J lost 5 bases, and 8 bases stayed unmatched. This CDR3 has 16 residues. The germline V gene has CDR1 MGHDK and CDR2 SYGVNS. The CDR3, as DNA: TGTGCCAGCAGTCCCCCTAGCGGGAGGGCCCGAGATACGCAGTATTTT. It codes for CASSPPSGRARDTQYF.

This clone was seen just once. V gene TRBV19 combines with J gene TRBJ1-5; the match to TRBD1 covers 10 bases. Germline V gives CDR1 LNHDA, CDR2 SQIVND (reference sequence). J was trimmed by 0 bases and V by 9 bases; bases with no gene match: 11. This CDR3 spans 17 amino acids. In nucleotides, the CDR3 is TGTGCCAGCGAACGACGGACAGGGGGTTATAGCAATCAGCCCCAGCATTTT. Translating gives CASERRTGGYSNQPQHF.

This clone was recorded only once. The chain carries TRBV11-3 and TRBJ2-1; perhaps TRBD2 as D (5 bases). The germline gives CDR1 SGHNT, CDR2 YENEEA. Trimming left V 7 bases short and J 3 bases short, with 19 bases between. This CDR3 is built from 16 residues. CDR3 amino acids: CASTSYGEEFYNEQFF. CDR3 bases: TGTGCCAGCACATCCTACGGGGAAGAATTCTACAATGAGCAGTTCTTC.

The rearrangement links TRBV4-2 to TRBJ1-5; possibly TRBD1 for D (5 bases). Germline V CDR1 and CDR2: LGHNA, YNFKEQ. CDR3 size: 16 residues. With 4 bases removed from V and 5 bases from J, the gap between germline ends came to 18 bases. The DNA for the CDR3 is TGTGCCAGCAGCCCCGGGGGGGAGCTACTTTATCAGCCCCAGCATTTT. It yields the protein CASSPGGELLYQPQHF.

The chain combines TRBV18 with TRBJ2-3, with TRBD2 identical over 10 bases. Germline V gives CDR1 KGHSH, CDR2 LQKENI. The ends lost 6 bases at V and 2 bases at J; junction bases unmatched: 8. The length of the CDR3 is 16 residues. The CDR3 coding sequence is TGTGCCAGCTCCGGGCTAGCGGGAGCAAACACAGATACGCAGTATTTT. Protein sequence: CASSGLAGANTDTQYF.

The rearrangement joins TRBV7-2 to TRBJ1-5; tentatively, D is TRBD1 (5 bases). From germline, CDR1 is SGHTA and CDR2 FQGNSA. This CDR3 has 15 residues. Trimming removed 2 bases from V and 2 bases from J, with 10 bases in between. DNA for the CDR3: TGTGCCAGCAGCTTAAGGTTAGGGGGCAATCAGCCCCAGCATTTT. Encoded protein: CASSLRLGGNQPQHF.

Only one count was recorded for this clone. The chain recombines TRBV7-3 with TRBJ2-3, with D hard to call. This CDR3 is 15 amino acids long. The germline V gene has CDR1 SGHTA and CDR2 FQGTGA. The V end lost 5 bases, the J end lost 0 bases, and 12 bases lay between the germline ends. The CDR3 reads CASSPFPGSTDTQYF. The CDR3 DNA follows: TGTGCCAGCAGCCCCTTTCCCGGGAGCACAGATACGCAGTATTTT. The full variable domain, completed using reference TRBV7-3 and TRBJ2-3, is GAGVSQTPSNKVTEKGKYVELRCDPISGHTALYWYRQSLGQGPEFLIYFQGTGAADDSGLPNDRFFAVRPEGSVSTLKIQRTERGDSAVYLCASSPFPGSTDTQYFGPGTRLTVL.

This clone was seen more than once but under ten times. The chain carries TRBV6-5 and TRBJ2-7, with D maybe TRBD1 (6 bases). V gave up 5 bases and J gave up 0 bases, with 11 bases separating them. The germline CDR1 and CDR2 sequences are MNHEY and SVGAGI. This CDR3 has 14 residues. CDR3 region: CASSGRGSSYEQYV. CDR3 bases: TGTGCCAGCAGTGGTAGGGGGAGCTCCTACGAGCAGTACGTC.

This chain links TRBV6-5 with TRBJ1-4, with 8 bases that match TRBD1. CDR1 MNHEY and CDR2 SVGAGI come from the germline V gene. V lost 6 bases, J lost 5 bases, and 2 bases stayed unmatched. CDR3 size: 13 residues. For the CDR3, the DNA is TGTGCCAGCAGGCGACAGGGGAATGAAAAACTGTTTTTT. Residues: CASRRQGNEKLFF.